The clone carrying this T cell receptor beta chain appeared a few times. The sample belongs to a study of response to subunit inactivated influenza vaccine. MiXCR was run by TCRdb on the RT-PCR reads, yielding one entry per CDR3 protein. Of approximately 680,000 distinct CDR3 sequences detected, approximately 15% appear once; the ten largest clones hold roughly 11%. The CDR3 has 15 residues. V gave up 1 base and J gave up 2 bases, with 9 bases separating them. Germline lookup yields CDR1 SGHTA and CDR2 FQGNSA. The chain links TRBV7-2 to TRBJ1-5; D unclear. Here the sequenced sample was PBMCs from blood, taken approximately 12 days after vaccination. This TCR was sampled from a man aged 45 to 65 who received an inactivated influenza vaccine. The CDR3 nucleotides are TGTGCCAGCAGCTTAGAGCCCCGACGCAATCAGCCCCAGCATTTT. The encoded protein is CASSLEPRRNQPQHF.